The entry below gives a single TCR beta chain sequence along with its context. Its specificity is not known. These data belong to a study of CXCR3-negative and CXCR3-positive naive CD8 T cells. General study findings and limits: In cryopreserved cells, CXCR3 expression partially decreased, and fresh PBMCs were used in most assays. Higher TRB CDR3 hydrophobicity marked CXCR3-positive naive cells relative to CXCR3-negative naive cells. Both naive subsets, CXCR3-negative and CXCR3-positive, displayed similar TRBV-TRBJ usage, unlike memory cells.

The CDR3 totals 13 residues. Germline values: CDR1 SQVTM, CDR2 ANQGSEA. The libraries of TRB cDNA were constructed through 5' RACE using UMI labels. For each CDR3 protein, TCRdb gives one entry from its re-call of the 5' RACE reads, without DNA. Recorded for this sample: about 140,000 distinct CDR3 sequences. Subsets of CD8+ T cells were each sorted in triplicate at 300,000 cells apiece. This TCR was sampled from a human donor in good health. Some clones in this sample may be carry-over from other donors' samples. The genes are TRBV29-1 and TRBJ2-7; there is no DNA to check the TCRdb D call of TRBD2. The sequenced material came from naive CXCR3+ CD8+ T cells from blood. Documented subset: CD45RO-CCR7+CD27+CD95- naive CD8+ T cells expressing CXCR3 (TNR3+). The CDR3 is CSVRGRDHYEQYF.